The next 23 T cell receptor beta chains were all read from a single sample in a study of T cell repertoires in cytomegalovirus infection. TCRdb reprocessed the reads via MiXCR and lists one record per CDR3 protein. The table records 680,000 or so distinct CDR3 sequences, 35% to 45% of them present only once. Sequencing was performed on PBMCs. The receptors were gathered from a human donor in good health (CMV status not recorded). Some clones in this sample may be carry-over from other donors' samples.

This chain links TRBV20-1 with TRBJ2-1; D is perhaps TRBD2 (5 bases). The CDR3 sequence is 15 residues long. Germline lookup yields CDR1 DFQATT and CDR2 SNEGSKA (reference sequence). The V gene lost 0 bases and the J gene lost 2 bases, with 11 bases spanning the gap. CDR3 nucleotide sequence: TGCAGTGCTAGAGATCTGGCGGAGGCCTACAATGAGCAGTTCTTC. Its translation: CSARDLAEAYNEQFF.

The J gene is TRBJ2-2, the V gene TRBV24-1; D is unresolved. The V gene's germline CDR1 is KGHDR and CDR2 SFDVKD. Trimming took 9 bases from V and 2 from J, leaving 12 bases between them. The length of the CDR3 is 14 residues. As DNA, the CDR3 is TGTGCCACCTCCGACCAGACAAACACCGGGGAGCTGTTTTTT. It is translated as CATSDQTNTGELFF.

The CDR3 spells CASSLSAGVYQPQHF. The CDR3 DNA follows: TGTGCCAGCAGTTTAAGCGCGGGGGTTTACCAGCCCCAGCATTTT. V usage is TRBV28 and J usage is TRBJ1-5, with D perhaps TRBD1 (5 bases). The CDR3 totals 15 residues. The V gene's germline CDR1 is MDHEN and CDR2 SYDVKM. Trimming took off 2 bases at V and 7 bases at J, with 15 bases between the two ends. Supplemented by reference TRBV28 and TRBJ1-5, the full variable domain reads DVKVTQSSRYLVKRTGEKVFLECVQDMDHENMFWYRQDPGLGLRLIYFSYDVKMKEKGDIPEGYSVSREKKERFSLILESASTNQTSMYLCASSLSAGVYQPQHFGDGTRLSIL.

The rearrangement uses TRBV20-1 and TRBJ1-4; D might be TRBD1 (5 bases). The CDR3 contains 14 residues. In germline, CDR1 is DFQATT, CDR2 SNEGSKA (reference sequence). V dropped 5 bases and J dropped 7 bases, with 17 bases sitting between them. CDR3 protein: CSAYPPGIGEKLFF. The CDR3 DNA follows: TGCAGTGCTTATCCTCCAGGGATCGGTGAAAAACTGTTTTTT.

The chain couples TRBV12-3 or TRBV12-4 to TRBJ2-3; 8 nucleotides line up with TRBD2. J gave up 2 bases and V 6 bases, and 4 bases lay outside the gene matches. There are 14 residues in the CDR3. CDR3 sequence: CASRGGRLTDTQYF. The CDR3 DNA is TGTGCCAGCAGAGGCGGGAGGCTCACAGATACGCAGTATTTT.

The chain combines TRBV20-1 with TRBJ2-2, with 8 bases aligning to TRBD1. The CDR3 extends over 13 amino acids. Germline CDR1 reads DFQATT; CDR2 reads SNEGSKA (reference sequence). V was pared by 6 bases and J by 6 bases, with 6 bases of the junction left unmatched. This CDR3 is CSALGQGAGELFF. The CDR3 DNA reads TGCAGTGCCCTCGGACAGGGCGCCGGGGAGCTGTTTTTT.

V is TRBV6-8 and J is TRBJ1-1, with a tentative D call TRBD1 (5 bases). The V gene lost 4 bases and the J gene lost 6 bases, with 27 bases spanning the gap. The germline gives CDR1 MNHGY, CDR2 SAAAGT. The CDR3 covers 18 residues. The CDR3 sequence is CASSLLRDGILPLSEAFF. The DNA of the CDR3 is TGTGCCAGCAGTTTGCTCCGGGACGGAATACTCCCCCTTTCTGAAGCTTTCTTT.

This clonotype was seen more than once but under ten times. The chain combines TRBV29-1 with TRBJ1-5, with a tentative D call TRBD1 (6 bases). The germline CDR1 and CDR2 sequences are SQVTM and ANQGSEA. This CDR3 comprises 14 residues. Trimming took off 4 bases at V and 5 bases at J, with 15 bases between the two ends. CDR3 protein: CSVGEGGSYQPQHF. The CDR3 coding sequence is TGCAGCGTTGGGGAAGGGGGGAGTTATCAGCCCCAGCATTTT.

This clonotype turned up a few times. CDR3 nucleotide sequence: TGTGCCAGCGCCGGGACCTATAGCAATCAGCCCCAGCATTTT. Protein product: CASAGTYSNQPQHF. The chain couples TRBV2 to TRBJ1-5; TRBD1 is a possible D gene (5 bases). Germline V gives CDR1 SNHLY, CDR2 FYNNEI. Deletions cut 8 bases from V and 0 bases from J, with 11 bases between. The CDR3 covers 14 residues.

This clonotype was seen more than once but under ten times. The gene calls are TRBV20-1 and TRBJ2-7; D is possibly TRBD1 (5 bases). Per the germline V gene, CDR1 is DFQATT and CDR2 is SNEGSKA (reference sequence). The CDR3 is 15 amino acids. V lost 3 bases, J lost 1 base, and 16 bases lay in between. The CDR3 protein is CSASRGGVLSYEQYF. The CDR3 DNA reads TGCAGTGCTAGTAGGGGTGGGGTACTATCCTACGAGCAGTACTTC.

This rearrangement joins TRBV6-5 to TRBJ2-7, with D hard to call. The V gene's germline CDR1 is MNHEY and CDR2 SVGAGI. This CDR3 contains 12 residues. V lost 6 bases and J 3 bases, leaving 9 bases between the germline ends. The CDR3 sequence: CASRKSSYEQYF. The CDR3 nucleotides are TGTGCCAGCAGAAAATCTAGCTACGAGCAGTACTTC.

The CDR3 DNA sequence: TGTGCCAGCAGCCCATACAGGGAGGACACTGAAGCTTTCTTT. It yields the protein CASSPYREDTEAFF. The chain uses TRBV7-9 and TRBJ1-1; tentative D call: TRBD1 (6 bases). Germline V gene lookup returns CDR1 SEHNR and CDR2 FQNEAQ (reference sequence). This CDR3 is 14 amino acids long. The V end lost 5 bases, the J end lost 3 bases, and 13 bases lay between the germline ends.

The chain uses TRBV11-2 and TRBJ2-6; maybe TRBD2 (7 bases). CDR3 length equals 18 residues. V was cut by 1 base and J by 0 bases, with 13 bases left in between. Germline CDR1 SGHAT, CDR2 FQNNGV. The CDR3 DNA reads as TGTGCCAGCAGCTTAGTGGCGGGGGCGCTCTCTGGGGCCAACGTCCTGACTTTC. Encoded protein: CASSLVAGALSGANVLTF.

The CDR3 DNA reads as TGCGCCAGCAGCCTCCAAACTAATGAAAAACTGTTTTTT. As protein: CASSLQTNEKLFF. The chain carries TRBV5-1 and TRBJ1-4, with D unresolved. The length of the CDR3 is 13 residues. Germline V gene data show CDR1 as SGHRS and CDR2 as YFSETQ. Between the trimmed V and J ends, which lost 4 bases and 1 base, there was a span of 5 bases.

This clonotype was detected only a few times. The J gene is TRBJ1-5, the V gene TRBV19; TRBD1 matches 11 bases. Germline V gene sequence: CDR1 LNHDA, CDR2 SQIVND (reference sequence). This CDR3 has 17 amino acids. Trimming took 6 bases from V and 4 from J; bases not matched to a gene: 11. The CDR3 spells CASSLQTGQGVNQPQHF. In DNA, the CDR3 is TGTGCCAGTAGCCTACAAACGGGACAGGGGGTGAATCAGCCCCAGCATTTT.

This clonotype was counted only a few times. This rearrangement joins TRBV12-3 or TRBV12-4 to TRBJ1-1, with D unclear. Trimming took off 4 bases at V and 10 bases at J, with 13 bases between the two ends. This CDR3 region has 12 residues. CDR3 loop: CASSSPERIAFF. The CDR3 DNA reads TGTGCCAGCAGTTCCCCTGAACGGATAGCTTTCTTT.

This clonotype was observed a few times. The chain combines TRBV6-6 with TRBJ2-7; no clear D. Germline V gene sequence: CDR1 MNHNY, CDR2 SVGAGI (reference sequence). The CDR3 is 13 amino acids. Trimming stripped 7 bases from V and 5 bases from J, with 15 bases between. CDR3 sequence (DNA): TGTGCCAGCATTTGGGGAACCCTAGACGAGCAGTACTTC. Amino acids: CASIWGTLDEQYF.

This clonotype has only a few counts. The chain uses TRBV5-4 and TRBJ2-5, with TRBD2 matching 8 bases. V trimming: 2 bases; J trimming: 3 bases; junction bases outside the gene matches: 3. The CDR3 runs 14 residues. Per germline, CDR1 SGHNT and CDR2 YYREEE (reference sequence). The CDR3 bases are TGTGCCAGCAGCTTTGGTAGCGGGGAAGAGACCCAGTACTTC. It specifies CASSFGSGEETQYF.

The rearrangement uses TRBV7-4 and TRBJ2-6; TRBD1 is a possible D gene (6 bases). Germline CDR1 SGHVT, CDR2 SQSDAQ. Trimming took 5 bases from V and 4 from J, leaving 18 bases between them. This CDR3 has 17 residues. CDR3 amino acids: CASSPRGKARGANVLTF. CDR3 sequence (DNA): TGTGCCAGCAGCCCGAGGGGGAAAGCGCGAGGGGCCAACGTCCTGACTTTC.

This clonotype was picked up many times. V and J are TRBV27 and TRBJ2-4; 9 bases line up with TRBD2. V trimming: 4 bases; J trimming: 3 bases; junction bases outside the gene matches: 13. CDR3 length equals 18 residues. Germline assignment: CDR1 MNHEY and CDR2 SMNVEV (reference sequence). The DNA for the CDR3 is TGTGCCAGCAGTTCGCCCTCCCGTCTAGCGGGGAACAAAAACATTCAGTACTTC. Its translation: CASSSPSRLAGNKNIQYF.

The gene calls are TRBV4-1 and TRBJ1-5; TRBD1 is a possible D gene (5 bases). This CDR3 comprises 17 residues. Per germline, CDR1 MGHRA and CDR2 YSYEKL. V lost 3 bases to trimming and J lost 6 bases, with 21 bases between them. CDR3: CASSHPKAGGWGQPQHF. CDR3 sequence (DNA): TGCGCCAGCAGCCACCCCAAGGCCGGGGGATGGGGTCAGCCCCAGCATTTT.

This rearrangement joins TRBV4-1 to TRBJ1-2; D ambiguous. The CDR3 is 15 amino acids. Per germline, CDR1 MGHRA and CDR2 YSYEKL. V lost 0 bases and J lost 4, with 12 bases in between. CDR3 in DNA: TGCGCCAGCAGCCAAGATCACGCAGAAATCTATGGCTACACCTTC. As protein: CASSQDHAEIYGYTF.

This clonotype came up many times. This chain connects TRBV7-6 to TRBJ2-1, with unresolved D. Trimming took off 5 bases at V and 8 bases at J, with 10 bases between the two ends. The length of the CDR3 is 12 residues. Looked up from germline, CDR1 is SGHVS and CDR2 is FNYEAQ. The CDR3 region is CASSRYPDEQFF. CDR3 in DNA: TGTGCCAGCAGCCGCTACCCCGATGAGCAGTTCTTC.